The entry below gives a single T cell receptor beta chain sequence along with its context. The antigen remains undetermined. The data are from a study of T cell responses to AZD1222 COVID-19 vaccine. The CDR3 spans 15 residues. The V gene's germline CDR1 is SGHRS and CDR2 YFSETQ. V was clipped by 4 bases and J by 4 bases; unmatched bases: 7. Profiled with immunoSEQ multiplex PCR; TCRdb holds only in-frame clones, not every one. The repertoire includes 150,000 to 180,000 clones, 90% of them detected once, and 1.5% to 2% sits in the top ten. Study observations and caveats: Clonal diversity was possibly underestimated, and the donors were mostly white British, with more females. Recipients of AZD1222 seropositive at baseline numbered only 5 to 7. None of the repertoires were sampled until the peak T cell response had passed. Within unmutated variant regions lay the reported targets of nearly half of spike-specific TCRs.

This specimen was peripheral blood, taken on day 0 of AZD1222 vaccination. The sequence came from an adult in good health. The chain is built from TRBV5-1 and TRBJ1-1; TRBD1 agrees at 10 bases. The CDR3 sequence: CASSDWDRGSTEAFF. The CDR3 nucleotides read TGCGCCAGCAGCGACTGGGACAGGGGTTCCACTGAAGCTTTCTTT.